Sequencing of this TCR beta chain was carried out in a study of blood T cell repertoires in COVID-19. Study at large: Samples representing acute and convalescent COVID-19 were sourced from the United States, Italy and Spain.

Patients at the Seattle site were enrolled during active infection and followed longitudinally. In the original workflow: Estimated nucleated cell counts came from reference gene primer amplification. Sequencing used immunoSEQ multiplex PCR; TCRdb keeps in-frame clones, though not all of them. D and trimming come from the DNA, and the V and J calls and clone size come from that table. Of roughly 230,000 clones in the sample, 80% to 95% are singletons; the top ten hold roughly 0.89%. Trimming stripped 1 base from V and 0 bases from J, with 9 bases between. This CDR3 region has 15 residues. Germline CDR1 reads MGHRA; CDR2 reads YSYEKL.

The specimen was peripheral blood. This sequence joins TRBV4-1 and TRBJ1-1; D is undetermined. The origin of this receptor is a man aged 25-45 years with COVID-19, enrolled during active disease. The CDR3 protein is CASSQGYSMNTEAFF. The CDR3 DNA follows: TGCGCCAGCAGCCAAGGTTACAGTATGAACACTGAAGCTTTCTTT.